Following are 12 T cell receptor beta chains from one sample sequenced in a study of blood T cell repertoires in COVID-19. Profiled with immunoSEQ multiplex PCR; TCRdb holds only in-frame clones, not every one. Of about 23,000 clones in the sample, 86% are singletons; the top ten hold roughly 19%. Sequencing was done on a sample of peripheral blood. These receptors all come from a human donor with acute or convalescent COVID-19. The donor label of this sample is uncertain.

The chain links TRBV29-1 to TRBJ1-2; 10 nucleotides agree with TRBD1. This CDR3 comprises 14 residues. Looked up from germline, CDR1 is SQVTM and CDR2 is ANQGSEA. V lost 4 bases and J lost 3; bases outside the gene matches: 5. CDR3 DNA sequence: TGCAGCGTTGGCCGACAGGGGGCGTACTATGGCTACACCTTC. Its translation is CSVGRQGAYYGYTF.

The gene calls are TRBV5-5 and TRBJ2-1, with D maybe TRBD2 (6 bases). V was cut by 2 bases and J by 4 bases, with 13 bases left in between. This CDR3 has 15 amino acids. Per germline, CDR1 SGHKS and CDR2 YYEKEE (reference sequence). In nucleotides, the CDR3 is TGTGCCAGCAGCTTCGTTCCGGGGACTTACAATGAGCAGTTCTTC. It yields the protein CASSFVPGTYNEQFF.

The chain carries TRBV28 and TRBJ2-5; D might be TRBD2 (5 bases). CDR1 is MDHEN, CDR2 SYDVKM, per germline. V was shortened by 3 bases and J by 3 bases, with 8 bases between the two germline ends. The CDR3 covers 13 residues. The CDR3 DNA sequence: TGTGCCAGCAGTTTCGTGGGAGAAGAGACCCAGTACTTC. This encodes CASSFVGEETQYF.

This clone has a handful of counts. V and J are TRBV3-1 (or the pseudogene TRBV3-2) and TRBJ1-5; the D gene is possibly TRBD1 (5 bases). Trimming stripped 1 base from V and 6 bases from J, with 19 bases between. Germline CDR1 and CDR2: LGHDT and YNNKEL (reference sequence). The CDR3 is made up of 17 amino acids. The CDR3: CASSQAGVGQASQPQHF. In nucleotides, the CDR3 is TGTGCCAGCAGCCAAGCGGGGGTAGGACAAGCGAGTCAGCCCCAGCATTTT.

V gene TRBV24-1 combines with J gene TRBJ2-3, with 9 bases that match TRBD2. Germline loops: CDR1 KGHDR, CDR2 SFDVKD. The CDR3 is 16 residues long. Losses at the gene ends were 2 bases for V and 0 bases for J; bases not matched to a gene: 2. The CDR3 DNA sequence: TGTGCCACCAGTGATTCCAGCGGGAGGAGCACAGATACGCAGTATTTT. Its translation: CATSDSSGRSTDTQYF.

This clone is medium-sized within its sample. This chain joins TRBV29-1 and TRBJ1-2; 12 bases are shared with TRBD1. The ends lost 3 bases at V and 8 bases at J; junction bases unmatched: 10. Per germline, CDR1 SQVTM and CDR2 ANQGSEA. The length of the CDR3 is 15 residues. CDR3 bases: TGCAGCGTTGACCCCTCCGGGACAGGGGGCGACGGCTACACCTTC. Encoded protein: CSVDPSGTGGDGYTF.

The chain links TRBV2 to TRBJ1-6, with TRBD1 as a possible D gene (6 bases). Trimming pared 5 bases from V and 5 bases from J, leaving 10 bases between. Germline CDR1 is SNHLY and CDR2 is FYNNEI. This CDR3 contains 14 residues. In nucleotides, the CDR3 is TGTGCCAGCAGTAACAGGGTTAATAATTCACCCCTCCACTTT. Translated: CASSNRVNNSPLHF.

The chain carries TRBV6-5 and TRBJ2-7; TRBD2 might be the D (6 bases). Between the trimmed V and J ends, which lost 6 bases and 2 bases, there was a span of 14 bases. The length of the CDR3 is 14 residues. Germline values: CDR1 MNHEY, CDR2 SVGAGI. In nucleotides, the CDR3 is TGTGCCAGCAGCCCCGGGGGTTCAGCCTACGAGCAGTACTTC. This sequence encodes CASSPGGSAYEQYF.

The rearrangement joins TRBV4-1 to TRBJ2-3, with TRBD2 as a possible D gene (5 bases). Germline V gives CDR1 MGHRA, CDR2 YSYEKL. The CDR3 is made up of 15 amino acids. Trimming took 4 bases from V and 4 from J, leaving 15 bases between them. Here the CDR3 reads CASSLRADGADTQYF. The CDR3 nucleotides read TGCGCCAGCAGCCTGCGGGCGGACGGGGCAGATACGCAGTATTTT.

In its sample, this clone was seen a few times. The V gene is TRBV5-1, the J gene TRBJ1-2; 7 bases are shared with TRBD1. From germline, CDR1 is SGHRS and CDR2 YFSETQ. The ends lost 4 bases at V and 4 bases at J; junction bases unmatched: 4. The CDR3 covers 13 residues. DNA for the CDR3: TGCGCCAGCAGCCGGGACAGAACCTATGGCTACACCTTC. Its protein is CASSRDRTYGYTF.

This clone has only one observation. The chain links TRBV6-6 to TRBJ2-7, with 9 bases fitting TRBD1. The germline V gene has CDR1 MNHNY and CDR2 SVGAGI (reference sequence). V was clipped by 5 bases and J by 2 bases; unmatched bases: 1. The CDR3 sequence is 13 residues long. The CDR3 nucleotides are TGTGCCAGCAGTAGGGACAGGGCCTACGAGCAGTACTTC. Protein sequence: CASSRDRAYEQYF.

This chain uses TRBV7-9 with TRBJ2-4, with D uncertain. V lost 1 base and J lost 8, with 12 bases in between. Germline V gene data show CDR1 as SEHNR and CDR2 as FQNEAQ (reference sequence). This CDR3 comprises 14 residues. CDR3 sequence (DNA): TGTGCCAGCAGCTTAGAAGTCGGTTTGGACATTCAGTACTTC. This encodes CASSLEVGLDIQYF.